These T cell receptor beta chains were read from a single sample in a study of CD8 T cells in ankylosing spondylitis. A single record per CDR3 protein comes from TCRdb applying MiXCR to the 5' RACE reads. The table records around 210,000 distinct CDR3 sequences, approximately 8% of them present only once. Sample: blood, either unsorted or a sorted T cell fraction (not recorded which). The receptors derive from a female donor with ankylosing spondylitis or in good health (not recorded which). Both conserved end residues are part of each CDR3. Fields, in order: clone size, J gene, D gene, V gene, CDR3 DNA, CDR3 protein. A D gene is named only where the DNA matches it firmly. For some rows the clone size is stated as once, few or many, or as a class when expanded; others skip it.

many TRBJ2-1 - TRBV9 TGTGCCAGCAGCGTAGTAAGTAGCGGCTCCTACAATGAGCAGTTCTTC CASSVVSSGSYNEQFF
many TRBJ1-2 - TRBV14 TGTGCCAGCAGCCAAGAGGCGGCTTTCTATGGCTACACCTTC CASSQEAAFYGYTF
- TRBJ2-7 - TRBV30 TGTGCCTGGCGACGGACAGATATTTACGAGCAGTACTTC CAWRRTDIYEQYF
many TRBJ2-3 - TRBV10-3 TGTACTTCCAGAGGGGGGGATACGCAGTATTTT CTSRGGDTQYF
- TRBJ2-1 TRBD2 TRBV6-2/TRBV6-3 TGTGCCAGCTGTTTCAGGGGACTAGCGGGAGGATGGGCTATAAATGAGCAGTTCTTC CASCFRGLAGGWAINEQFF
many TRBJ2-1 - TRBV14 TGTGCCAGCAGCCAAGATCCGGCTAGACGGGCTGAGCAGTTCTTC CASSQDPARRAEQFF
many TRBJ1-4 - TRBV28 TGTGCCAGCAGTTCGAGGCTACGAGCTAATGAAAAACTGTTTTTT CASSSRLRANEKLFF
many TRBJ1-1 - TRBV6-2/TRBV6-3 TGTGCCAGCAACAAAAAGGGTGGGGCGCGGAACACTGAAGCTTTCTTT CASNKKGGARNTEAFF
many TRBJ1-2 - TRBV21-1 TGTGCCAAGCTAAGGGACAGGGAAAACCTTGCGCGCTACACCTTC CAKLRDRENLARYTF
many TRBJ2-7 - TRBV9 TGTGCCAGCAGCGTCATTGGGGACCTCTCCTACGAGCAGTACTTC CASSVIGDLSYEQYF
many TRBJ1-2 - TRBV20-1 TGCAGGACCGAGGGGGAGGTGGATGGCTACACCTTC CRTEGEVDGYTF
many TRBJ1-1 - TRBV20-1 TGCAGTGCTAGAGATCCGGGCAGGGAGTGGGGTCTGGTAGAAGCTTTCTTT CSARDPGREWGLVEAFF
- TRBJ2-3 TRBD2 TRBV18 TGTGCCAGCTCACCCGGGACTAGCGCCCGCACAGATACGCAGTATTTT CASSPGTSARTDTQYF
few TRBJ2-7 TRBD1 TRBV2 TGTGCCAGCAGTGCTTCGGGACAGGGTTGGGTCGAGCAGTACTTC CASSASGQGWVEQYF
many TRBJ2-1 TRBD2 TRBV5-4 TGTGCCAGCAGGCGGGGCCCCGGGAGGAAGGACGAGCAGTTCTTC CASRRGPGRKDEQFF
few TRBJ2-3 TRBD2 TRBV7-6 TGTGCCAGCAGCTTAGCGGGCGGGAGGGGAGATACGCAGTATTTT CASSLAGGRGDTQYF
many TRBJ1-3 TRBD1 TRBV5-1 TGCGCCAGCAGCCTAAGGACAGGGTTGGACACCATATATTTT CASSLRTGLDTIYF
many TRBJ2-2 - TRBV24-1 TGTGCCACCAGTGATTCCGGGACACTGGCCGGGGAGCTGTTTTTT CATSDSGTLAGELFF
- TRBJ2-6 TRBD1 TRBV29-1 TGCAGCGTTGATCACGCCGGGACAGGTAGCGTCCTGACTTTC CSVDHAGTGSVLTF
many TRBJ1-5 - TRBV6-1 TGTGCCAGCAGCTCGAGGACGTTACAGGGATTTTATAGCAATCAGCCCCAGCATTTT CASSSRTLQGFYSNQPQHF
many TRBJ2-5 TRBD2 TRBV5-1 TGCGCCAGCAGCGTGACTAGCGGGGAATTACAAGAGACCCAGTACTTC CASSVTSGELQETQYF
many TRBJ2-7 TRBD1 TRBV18 TGTGCCAGCTCAACAGGGGCTTTAACCTACGAGCAGTACTTC CASSTGALTYEQYF
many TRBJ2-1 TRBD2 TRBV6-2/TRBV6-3 TGTGCCAGCATCGGGACTAGCGGCAATGAGCAGTTCTTC CASIGTSGNEQFF
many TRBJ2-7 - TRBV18 TGTGCCAGCTCACCACCCCTAGGGGCCTACGAGCAGTACTTC CASSPPLGAYEQYF
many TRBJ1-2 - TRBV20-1 TGCAGTGCTCACAGGGTTTCAAGCTATGGCTACACCTTC CSAHRVSSYGYTF
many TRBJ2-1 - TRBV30 TGTGCCTGGAGTGTGGAATACAATGAGCAGTTCTTC CAWSVEYNEQFF
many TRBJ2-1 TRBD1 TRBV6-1 TGTGCCAGCAGTCGGGACAGGGTTAGCAATGAGCAGTTCTTC CASSRDRVSNEQFF
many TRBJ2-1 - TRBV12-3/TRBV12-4 TGTGCCAGCAGCCCAAGGAGCTCCTACAATGAGCAGTTCTTC CASSPRSSYNEQFF
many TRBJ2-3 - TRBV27 TGTGCCAGCAGTTTACGGAGGTCTAGCACAGATACGCAGTATTTT CASSLRRSSTDTQYF
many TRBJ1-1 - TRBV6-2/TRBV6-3 TGTGCCAGCAGTTACGGGACAACCAACACTGAAGCTTTCTTT CASSYGTTNTEAFF
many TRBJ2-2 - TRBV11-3 TGTGCCACCTCACCCTGGCAGGGGCGAGCCACCGGGGAGCTGTTTTTT CATSPWQGRATGELFF
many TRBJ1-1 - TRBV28 TGTGCCAGCAGTTTGGCAAGGGCTAACACTGAAGCTTTCTTT CASSLARANTEAFF
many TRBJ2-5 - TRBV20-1 TGCAGTGCTCAAACCCGAATTAGGACAGTTCAAGAGACCCAGTACTTC CSAQTRIRTVQETQYF
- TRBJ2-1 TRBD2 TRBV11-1 TGTGCCAGCAGCCTAGCGGCTAGCAACAATGAGCAGTTCTTC CASSLAASNNEQFF
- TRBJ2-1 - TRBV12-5 TGTGCTAGTGGTTTGACGCGGCAGGGGCCATACAATGAGCAGTTCTTC CASGLTRQGPYNEQFF
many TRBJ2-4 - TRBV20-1 TGCAGTGCTAGAGCGGCGGGATGGGCCAAAAACATTCAGTACTTC CSARAAGWAKNIQYF
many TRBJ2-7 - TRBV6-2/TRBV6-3 TGTGCCAGCAGTTACTCATCCGGGCGGTACTTTTACGAGCAGTACTTC CASSYSSGRYFYEQYF
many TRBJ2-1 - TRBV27 TGTGCCAGCGGTTACTCCTCCTACAATGAGCAGTTCTTC CASGYSSYNEQFF
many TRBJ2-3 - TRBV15 TGTGCCACCTCCGATCTCGGCACAGATACGCAGTATTTT CATSDLGTDTQYF
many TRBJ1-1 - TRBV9 TGTGCCAGCAGCGACCTCCCGGACAAGCTGGGGCACACTGAAGCTTTCTTT CASSDLPDKLGHTEAFF
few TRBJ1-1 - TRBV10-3 TGTGCCATCACCCGAACTGGCCAGAACACTGAAGCTTTCTTT CAITRTGQNTEAFF
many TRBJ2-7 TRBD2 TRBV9 TGTGCCAGCAGCGGCGGACTAGCGGGAGGGAACCACTACGAGCAGTACTTC CASSGGLAGGNHYEQYF
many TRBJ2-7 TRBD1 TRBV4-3 TGCGCCAGCAGCCACACGACAGGGAATCTCTACGAGCAGTACTTC CASSHTTGNLYEQYF
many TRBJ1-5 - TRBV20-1 TGCAGTGCTAGAGCTAGTACAGGGTTTGGTAGCAATCAGCCCCAGCATTTT CSARASTGFGSNQPQHF
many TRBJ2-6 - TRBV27 TGTGCCAGCTCACCAGGGGTTAGTGGGGCCAACGTCCTGACTTTC CASSPGVSGANVLTF